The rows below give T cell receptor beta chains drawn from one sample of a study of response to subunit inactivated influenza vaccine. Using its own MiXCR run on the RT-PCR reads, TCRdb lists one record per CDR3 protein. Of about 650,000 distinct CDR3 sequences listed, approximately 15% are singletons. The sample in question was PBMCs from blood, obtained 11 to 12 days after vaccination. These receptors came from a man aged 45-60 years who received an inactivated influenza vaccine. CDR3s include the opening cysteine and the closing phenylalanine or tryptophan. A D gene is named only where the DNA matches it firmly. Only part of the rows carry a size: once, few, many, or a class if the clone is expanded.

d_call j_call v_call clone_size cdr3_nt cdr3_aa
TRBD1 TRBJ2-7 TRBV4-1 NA TGCGCCAGCAGCCCCTGGGGGACAGGGGGCTACGAGCAGTACTTC CASSPWGTGGYEQYF
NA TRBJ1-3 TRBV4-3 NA TGCGCCAGCAGCCTCGGGGTTTCTGGAAACACCATATATTTT CASSLGVSGNTIYF
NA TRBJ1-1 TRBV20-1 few TGCAGTCCGTCCGGACCTCGAGACCTGAACACTGAAGCTTTCTTT CSPSGPRDLNTEAFF
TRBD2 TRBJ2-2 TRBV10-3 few TGTGCCATCAGTCCTTCGGGACTAGCGGGGGGGCCCGCCGGGGAGCTGTTTTTT CAISPSGLAGGPAGELFF
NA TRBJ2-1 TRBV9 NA TGTGCCAGCAGCGAGGACACCTACAATGAGCAGTTCTTC CASSEDTYNEQFF
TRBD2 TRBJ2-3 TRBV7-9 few TGTGCCAGCAGCTTATCAGTGGTACTAGCGGGAACCGGTCCACAAGATACGCAGTATTTT CASSLSVVLAGTGPQDTQYF
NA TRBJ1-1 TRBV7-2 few TGTGCCAGCAGTTTACAGCCTCAGAACACTGAAGCTTTCTTT CASSLQPQNTEAFF
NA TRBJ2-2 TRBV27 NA TGTGCCAGCAGTTTATCTCTTGGACGGGTTTTGACCGGGGAGCTGTTTTTT CASSLSLGRVLTGELFF
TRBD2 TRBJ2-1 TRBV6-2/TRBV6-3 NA TGTGCCAGCAGTTGGCGACTAGCGGGGCACAATGAGCAGTTCTTC CASSWRLAGHNEQFF
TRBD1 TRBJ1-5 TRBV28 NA TGTGCCAGCAGTTTCGGACAGGGAAATAGTCAGCCCCAGCATTTT CASSFGQGNSQPQHF
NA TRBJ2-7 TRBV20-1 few TGCAGTGCTAGTTCGCCCCTAAGCTCCTACGAGCAGTACTTC CSASSPLSSYEQYF
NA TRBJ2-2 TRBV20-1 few TGCAGTGCTGGGCAGAGATACACCGGGGAGCTGTTTTTT CSAGQRYTGELFF
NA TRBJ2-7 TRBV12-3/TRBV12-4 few TGTGCCAGCAGTTCCCTCAGGGCGAGGAGCTCCTACGAGCAGTACTTC CASSSLRARSSYEQYF
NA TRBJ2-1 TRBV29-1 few TGCAGCGTGAGGGGGGGGGCATTCAATGAGCAGTTCTTC CSVRGGAFNEQFF
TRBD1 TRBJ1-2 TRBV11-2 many TGTGCCAGCAGCTTCGACAGGGCTAATGGCTACACCTTC CASSFDRANGYTF
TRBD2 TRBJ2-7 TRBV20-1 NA TGCAGTGCCCGCTATGAGGGACTAGCGGGAGTTGGCGAGCAGTACTTC CSARYEGLAGVGEQYF
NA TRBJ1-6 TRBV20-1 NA TGCAGTGCTAGAGGAGCCCATAATTCACCCCTCCACTTT CSARGAHNSPLHF
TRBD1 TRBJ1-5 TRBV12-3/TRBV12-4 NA TGTGCCAGCAGTTTCGGGGGACAGACTAATCAGCCCCAGCATTTT CASSFGGQTNQPQHF
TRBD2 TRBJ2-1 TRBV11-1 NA TGTGCCAGCAGCTTAGATTTGAGCGGGGTAAACAATGAGCAGTTCTTC CASSLDLSGVNNEQFF
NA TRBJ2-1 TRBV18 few TGTGCCAGCTCACCCCAACCACAGGGTTCTGGTTGGTTCTTC CASSPQPQGSGWFF
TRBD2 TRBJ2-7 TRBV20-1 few TGCAGTGCTAGAGGTGTTCTAGCGGGCTTATACGAGCAGTACTTC CSARGVLAGLYEQYF
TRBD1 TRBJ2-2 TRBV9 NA TGTGCCAGCAGCGTGGACAGGGGGCGCGCCGGGGAGCTGTTTTTT CASSVDRGRAGELFF
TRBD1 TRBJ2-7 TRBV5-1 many TGCGCCAGCAGAACCGCCCCGGGACAGGGGGCGTACGAGCAGTACTTC CASRTAPGQGAYEQYF
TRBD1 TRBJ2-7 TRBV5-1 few TGCGCCAGCAGCTTGTTACTAGGTGGGACAGGGGGCGAGCAGTACTTC CASSLLLGGTGGEQYF
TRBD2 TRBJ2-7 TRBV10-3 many TGTGCCATCAGTGAGTCTTCGATAGGACTAGCGGGAACAAACGAGCAGTACTTC CAISESSIGLAGTNEQYF
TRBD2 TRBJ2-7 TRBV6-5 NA TGTGCCAGCAGTTACTCGATGGGACTAGCGGGGTACCCCCCCTACGAGCAGTACTTC CASSYSMGLAGYPPYEQYF
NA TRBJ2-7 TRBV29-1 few TGCAGCGTGGCAGGCAGAACCGGATCCTACGAGCAGTACTTC CSVAGRTGSYEQYF
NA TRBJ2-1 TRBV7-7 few TGTGCCAGCAGCTTAGATTTAGGGGAAGAGAATGAGCAGTTCTTC CASSLDLGEENEQFF
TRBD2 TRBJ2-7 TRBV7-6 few TGTGCCAGCAGCGCTAGCGGGAGCGGCTCCTACGAGCAGTACTTC CASSASGSGSYEQYF
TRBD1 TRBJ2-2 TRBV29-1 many TGCAGCGTTGAAGATCGAGACAGGGGAAACACCGGGGAGCTGTTTTTT CSVEDRDRGNTGELFF
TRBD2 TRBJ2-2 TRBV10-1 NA TGCGCCAGCAGTGCCCTAGCGGGGGACACCGGGGAGCTGTTTTTT CASSALAGDTGELFF
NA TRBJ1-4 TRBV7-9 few TGTGCCAGCAGCTCCCTTTCCTCGGGCCCTAATGAAAAACTGTTTTTT CASSSLSSGPNEKLFF
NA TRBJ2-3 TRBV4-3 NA TGCGCCAGCAGCCTAGGGCGCGCCGGGAGACAGTATTTT CASSLGRAGRQYF